These 21 T cell receptor beta chains came from one sample sequenced in a study of cytomegalovirus exposure and HLA in healthy donors. PCR employed 60 Vbeta and 13 Jbeta primers. The table came from immunoSEQ multiplex PCR; TCRdb's copy has only in-frame clones and leaves some out. The table shows around 140,000 clones, with about three quarters occurring only once. Sequenced input: PBMCs. Source of these receptors: a woman in her late teens or twenties in good health and CMV-seronegative.

This clone was picked up a small number of times. This chain links TRBV2 with TRBJ2-3; TRBD1 aligns across 8 bases. The V gene end was trimmed by 6 bases and the J gene end by 0 bases; junction bases not matched to a gene: 2. The CDR3 is 14 amino acids. CDR1 and CDR2 (germline): SNHLY, FYNNEI. The CDR3: CASRGQVSTDTQYF. CDR3 coding DNA: TGTGCCAGCAGGGGACAGGTTAGCACAGATACGCAGTATTTT. The full variable domain, with the rest looked up from reference TRBV2 and TRBJ2-3, is EPEVTQTPSHQVTQMGQEVILRCVPISNHLYFYWYRQILGQKVEFLVSFYNNEISEKSEIFDDQFSVERPDGSNFTLKIRSTKLEDSAMYFCASRGQVSTDTQYFGPGTRLTVL.

The chain combines TRBV29-1 with TRBJ2-7; D ambiguous. This CDR3 comprises 12 residues. Trimming took off 6 bases at V and 2 bases at J, with 11 bases between the two ends. From germline, CDR1 is SQVTM and CDR2 ANQGSEA. Here the CDR3 reads CSVSPSAYEQYF. The CDR3 DNA reads as TGCAGCGTGAGCCCCAGCGCCTACGAGCAGTACTTC.

The count of this clone is one. The chain links TRBV5-1 to TRBJ2-3, with TRBD2 matching 7 bases. The V gene's germline CDR1 is SGHRS and CDR2 YFSETQ. The V and J ends lost 4 bases and 2 bases, in that order; junction bases with no gene match: 4. This CDR3 contains 14 residues. In DNA, the CDR3 is TGCGCCAGCAGCATGGGGACTAACACAGATACGCAGTATTTT. It specifies CASSMGTNTDTQYF.

This clone was recorded once. This chain's CDR3 is CASSLSGLAAANTGELFF. The DNA of the CDR3 is TGTGCCAGCAGCTTGTCGGGACTAGCAGCCGCGAACACCGGGGAGCTGTTTTTT. The V call is TRBV5-4, the J call TRBJ2-2, with TRBD2 matching 9 bases. Germline V CDR1 and CDR2: SGHNT, YYREEE (reference sequence). The CDR3 length is 18 residues. Losses at the gene ends were 1 base for V and 0 bases for J; bases not matched to a gene: 7.

The gene calls are TRBV29-1 and TRBJ2-7; 12 nucleotides match TRBD2. Germline CDR1 SQVTM, CDR2 ANQGSEA. The CDR3 extends over 17 amino acids. The CDR3 coding sequence is TGCACCCTTCCCGGGACTAGCGGGTACCCTCCCCCCTACGAGCAGTACTTC. Translating it yields CTLPGTSGYPPPYEQYF.

The rearrangement links TRBV29-1 to TRBJ1-5; D is unresolved. V was trimmed by 4 bases and J by 7 bases, leaving 11 bases between them. Per germline, CDR1 SQVTM and CDR2 ANQGSEA. The CDR3 loop spans 12 amino acids. DNA for the CDR3: TGCAGCGTTGCGGGCAGCGGGCAGCCCCAGCATTTT. Translated, it gives CSVAGSGQPQHF.

The rearrangement uses TRBV29-1 and TRBJ2-6, with 7 nucleotides matching TRBD1. The CDR3 spans 17 residues. Germline CDR1 is SQVTM and CDR2 is ANQGSEA. V dropped 6 bases and J dropped 4; count of bases not matched to a gene: 15. In nucleotides, the CDR3 is TGCAGCGTGTCTTTGGGGACAGAGTCCACCGGGGCCAACGTCCTGACTTTC. This gives the protein CSVSLGTESTGANVLTF.

The rearrangement uses TRBV9 and TRBJ1-2; 8 bases fit TRBD1. J lost 8 bases, V lost 4 bases, and 4 bases had no gene match. This CDR3 has 12 amino acids. Germline V gene lookup returns CDR1 SGDLS and CDR2 YYNGEE. The CDR3 sequence: CASSTDRGGYTF. CDR3 in DNA: TGTGCCAGCAGCACCGACAGGGGAGGCTACACCTTC. Full variable domain (missing parts from reference TRBV9 and TRBJ1-2): DSGVTQTPKHLITATGQRVTLRCSPRSGDLSVYWYQQSLDQGLQFLIQYYNGEERAKGNILERFSAQQFPDLHSELNLSSLELGDSALYFCASSTDRGGYTFGSGTRLTVV.

This clone is a singleton in its sample. The rearrangement uses TRBV19 and TRBJ1-5; D is ambiguous. The CDR3 extends over 13 amino acids. V lost 7 bases and J lost 3, with 10 bases in between. CDR1 LNHDA and CDR2 SQIVND come from the germline V gene (reference sequence). CDR3 DNA: TGTGCCAGTACGGGTCCTTTCAATCAGCCCCAGCATTTT. Translated, it gives CASTGPFNQPQHF.

The CDR3 spells CASSLWTGLNTEAFF. CDR3 in DNA: TGTGCCAGCAGCTTATGGACAGGCCTGAACACTGAAGCTTTCTTT. The chain couples TRBV7-2 to TRBJ1-1; 7 nucleotides line up with TRBD1. With 2 bases clipped from V and 0 bases from J, the junction kept 3 bases outside the gene matches. The CDR3 totals 15 residues. Germline V gives CDR1 SGHTA, CDR2 FQGNSA.

V gene TRBV30 combines with J gene TRBJ1-1; D remains ambiguous. This CDR3 has 11 residues. CDR1 and CDR2 (germline): GTSNPN, SVGIG (reference sequence). CDR3 sequence reads: CWAEGNTEAFF. For the CDR3, the DNA is TGTTGGGCCGAGGGGAACACTGAAGCTTTCTTT.

V and J are TRBV6-1 and TRBJ2-7; 7 bases align to TRBD1. Germline V gives CDR1 MNHNS, CDR2 SASEGT. The V segment lost 2 bases and the J segment 0 bases; nucleotides outside the gene matches: 4. The CDR3 contains 15 residues. The CDR3 DNA follows: TGTGCCAGCAGTGAATATACAGGGGACTCCTACGAGCAGTACTTC. This gives the protein CASSEYTGDSYEQYF.

The chain couples TRBV18 to TRBJ1-4, with D unresolved. The CDR3 has 16 residues. Germline V CDR1 and CDR2: KGHSH, LQKENI. V lost 6 bases and J 6 bases, leaving 20 bases between the germline ends. The CDR3 DNA is TGTGCCAGCTCTCCTTTGGGCAGTGCCGTAGATGAAAAACTGTTTTTT. It specifies CASSPLGSAVDEKLFF.

This chain links TRBV11-2 with TRBJ2-7; 9 bases line up with TRBD2. The CDR3 runs 17 residues. The germline V gene has CDR1 SGHAT and CDR2 FQNNGV. Germline trimming cut 0 bases from V and 2 bases from J; bases unmatched to any gene: 8. In nucleotides, the CDR3 is TGTGCCAGCAGCTTAGATCAGGCTAGCGGGATCCCCTACGAGCAGTACTTC. This codes for CASSLDQASGIPYEQYF.

The genes are TRBV7-2 and TRBJ2-1, with a tentative D call TRBD2 (6 bases). The V gene's germline CDR1 is SGHTA and CDR2 FQGNSA. The CDR3 totals 14 residues. V lost 1 base to trimming and J lost 4 bases, with 8 bases between them. CDR3: CASSLGDFYNEQFF. CDR3 DNA: TGTGCCAGCAGCTTAGGGGACTTTTACAATGAGCAGTTCTTC.

This chain connects TRBV30 to TRBJ2-5; maybe TRBD2 (6 bases). The J call is doubtful: the DNA matches TRBJ2-7 better. Per the germline V gene, CDR1 is GTSNPN and CDR2 is SVGIG (reference sequence). This CDR3 has 14 residues. The CDR3 nucleotides read TGTGCCTGGAGTGGGGGGGACTCCCGCTACGAGCAGTACTTC. Protein sequence: CAWSGGDSRYEQYF.

The rearrangement links TRBV4-2 to TRBJ2-3, with 11 bases matching TRBD2. The V gene's germline CDR1 is LGHNA and CDR2 YNFKEQ. The CDR3 loop spans 17 amino acids. V lost 1 base and J lost 3; bases outside the gene matches: 6. CDR3 in amino acids: CASSQGLAGFETDTQYF. In DNA form, the CDR3 reads TGTGCCAGCAGCCAAGGACTAGCGGGGTTTGAAACAGATACGCAGTATTTT.

V gene TRBV30 combines with J gene TRBJ1-2; 7 positions match TRBD1. V lost 5 bases, J lost 0 bases, and 9 bases stayed unmatched. The CDR3 totals 15 residues. CDR1 and CDR2 (germline): GTSNPN, SVGIG (reference sequence). Here the CDR3 DNA reads TGTGCCTGGTCTCACAGGGGATTAGCTAACTATGGCTACACCTTC. This encodes CAWSHRGLANYGYTF.

The J gene is TRBJ2-5, the V gene TRBV5-1; TRBD2 agrees at 10 bases. Trimming removed 4 bases from V and 0 bases from J; junction bases left unmatched: 6. The CDR3 has 16 residues. The germline CDR1 and CDR2 sequences are SGHRS and YFSETQ. The CDR3 loop is CASSSPTSGYQETQYF. The CDR3 coding sequence is TGCGCCAGCAGCAGCCCGACTAGCGGGTACCAAGAGACCCAGTACTTC. Looking up the rest from reference TRBV5-1 and TRBJ2-5 gives the full variable domain: KAGVTQTPRYLIKTRGQQVTLSCSPISGHRSVSWYQQTPGQGLQFLFEYFSETQRNKGNFPGRFSGRQFSNSRSEMNVSTLELGDSALYLCASSSPTSGYQETQYFGPGTRLLVL.

CDR3: CASSLGVAQETQYF. The CDR3 nucleotides read TGTGCCAGCAGCTTGGGAGTCGCCCAAGAGACCCAGTACTTC. The J gene is TRBJ2-5, the V gene TRBV5-6, with unresolved D. The CDR3 runs to 14 residues. Germline loops: CDR1 SGHDT, CDR2 YYEEEE. The V gene lost 0 bases and the J gene lost 1 base, with 7 bases spanning the gap.

J is TRBJ2-7 and V is TRBV6-1, with D possibly matching TRBD1 (5 bases). The germline CDR1 and CDR2 sequences are MNHNS and SASEGT. Trimming removed 3 bases at V and 2 bases at J, with 8 bases between. The CDR3 has 13 amino acids. CDR3 coding DNA: TGTGCCAGCAGTGAGATAGGGGCCTACGAGCAGTACTTC. This codes for CASSEIGAYEQYF.